This record looks at one T cell receptor beta chain sequence and its context. Per the germline V gene, CDR1 is MNHEY and CDR2 is SMNVEV (reference sequence). Between the trimmed V and J ends, which lost 1 base and 5 bases, there was a span of 14 bases. The CDR3 extends over 15 amino acids. The data were taken from a study of technical replicates of blood from several donors. Profiled with immunoSEQ multiplex PCR; TCRdb holds only in-frame clones, not every one. The top ten hold roughly 0.15% of the sample, which has under 95,000 clones, 95% to 98% seen once. Sequencing was performed on T cells isolated from PBMCs. This clonotype was obtained from a human donor in good health. The chain links TRBV27 to TRBJ1-1, with a tentative D call TRBD1 (5 bases). The CDR3 sequence is CASSLYQGVWTEAFF. The CDR3 region has the DNA TGTGCCAGCAGTTTATATCAGGGTGTTTGGACTGAAGCTTTCTTT.